This T cell receptor (beta chain) emerged from a study of blood T cell repertoires in COVID-19. Looking at the study overall: COVID-19 samples collected from the United States, Italy and Spain covered acute and convalescent phases. T cells, B-cell-depleted T cells, or PBMCs provided the cDNA or gDNA that served as material.

This clone was observed once. Original processing methods: Amplified reference gene primers provided the basis for estimating nucleated cell counts. Clones were sequenced by immunoSEQ multiplex PCR, and TCRdb holds only the in-frame ones, with some missing. The V and J calls and the clone size are those of that table, but D and trimming were determined from the DNA. This table holds some 250,000 clones, 70% to 90% found once. The trim removed 2 bases at V and 10 bases at J, leaving 10 bases unmatched. The CDR3 totals 15 residues. Looked up from germline, CDR1 is LGHNA and CDR2 is YSLEER. The gene calls are TRBV4-3 and TRBJ1-1; 10 bases match TRBD1. Sequencing was carried out using peripheral blood. This clonotype was sampled from a woman in her 70s with active or convalescent COVID-19. CDR3 sequence reads: CASSQTPTGGFGAFF. The CDR3 region has the DNA TGCGCCAGCAGCCAAACCCCGACAGGGGGCTTTGGAGCTTTCTTT.